The 6 T cell receptor beta chains in this list originate from one sample, sequenced in a study of blood T cell repertoires in COVID-19. TCRdb's table, derived via immunoSEQ multiplex PCR, lists solely in-frame clones and lacks some. The sample has roughly 34,000 clones; around 86% are singletons. The sample comprised peripheral blood. The receptors stem from a man older than 75 with active COVID-19.

The J gene is TRBJ2-2, the V gene TRBV6-5; no firm D call. The V end was cut by 7 bases, the J end by 3 bases, with 12 bases between. The CDR3 consists of 14 residues. CDR1 and CDR2 from the germline V gene are MNHEY and SVGAGI. The CDR3 DNA reads TGTGCCAGCATCCCGACAAGACACACCGGGGAGCTGTTTTTT. Residues: CASIPTRHTGELFF.

This rearrangement joins TRBV5-1 to TRBJ2-3, with a weak D call TRBD2 (5 bases). V gave up 4 bases and J gave up 4 bases, with 10 bases separating them. Germline lookup yields CDR1 SGHRS and CDR2 YFSETQ. The CDR3 has 13 residues. CDR3 bases: TGCGCCAGCAGCCGACTACCCTCAGATACGCAGTATTTT. Its protein is CASSRLPSDTQYF.

V usage is TRBV11-2 and J usage is TRBJ2-7; TRBD2 aligns across 8 bases. The CDR3 runs to 12 residues. V was pared by 10 bases and J by 2 bases, with 4 bases of the junction left unmatched. CDR1 is SGHAT, CDR2 FQNNGV, per germline. CDR3 DNA sequence: TGTGCCACTTCCGGGGGGGCCTACGAGCAGTACTTC. Translating gives CATSGGAYEQYF.

The chain combines TRBV27 with TRBJ2-7, with TRBD2 matching 7 bases. The V segment lost 7 bases and the J segment 2 bases; nucleotides outside the gene matches: 8. CDR3 size: 14 residues. Germline V gene data show CDR1 as MNHEY and CDR2 as SMNVEV (reference sequence). DNA of the CDR3: TGTGCCAGCAACCCCCAAGCGGGGCCCTACGAGCAGTACTTC. Its protein is CASNPQAGPYEQYF.

The J gene is TRBJ2-3, the V gene TRBV19; 7 bases align to TRBD2. The germline V gene has CDR1 LNHDA and CDR2 SQIVND (reference sequence). The CDR3 is 15 residues long. The V gene end was trimmed by 5 bases and the J gene end by 3 bases; junction bases not matched to a gene: 8. As DNA, the CDR3 is TGTGCCAGTAGTCGCCGGACTAGTCCGACAGATACGCAGTATTTT. Translating gives CASSRRTSPTDTQYF. The whole variable domain, remainder taken from reference TRBV19 and TRBJ2-3, is DGGITQSPKYLFRKEGQNVTLSCEQNLNHDAMYWYRQDPGQGLRLIYYSQIVNDFQKGDIAEGYSVSREKKESFPLTVTSAQKNPTAFYLCASSRRTSPTDTQYFGPGTRLTVL.

The J gene is TRBJ2-5, the V gene TRBV19; 7 nucleotides match TRBD1. The germline CDR1 and CDR2 sequences are LNHDA and SQIVND (reference sequence). The CDR3 covers 12 residues. V lost 6 bases to trimming and J lost 6 bases; unmatched junction nucleotides: 4. This CDR3 is CASSDRVKTQYF. The DNA of the CDR3 is TGTGCCAGTAGCGACAGGGTAAAGACCCAGTACTTC.